The 31 T cell receptor beta chains below all came from one sample that was sequenced in a study of blood T cell repertoires in COVID-19. Libraries were prepared by immunoSEQ multiplex PCR; TCRdb keeps only in-frame clonotypes and omits some of them. The repertoire holds 250,000 to 350,000 clones, with approximately 84% as singletons. The sample comprised peripheral blood. These receptors originate from a human donor with COVID-19, enrolled during active disease. The donor label of this sample is uncertain.

J is TRBJ2-5 and V is TRBV7-2; TRBD2 agrees at 7 bases. V was clipped by 5 bases and J by 4 bases; unmatched bases: 16. The CDR3 covers 17 residues. Germline V lookup: CDR1 SGHTA, CDR2 FQGNSA. DNA for the CDR3: TGTGCCAGCAGCACAAGGAGCGGCGGGAGAGACGGAGAGACCCAGTACTTC. Amino acid sequence: CASSTRSGGRDGETQYF.

The gene calls are TRBV30 and TRBJ1-5; D is ambiguous. Looked up from germline, CDR1 is GTSNPN and CDR2 is SVGIG (reference sequence). The CDR3 length is 15 residues. V lost 5 bases to trimming and J lost 0 bases, with 14 bases between them. This CDR3 is CAWGGRAYSNQPQHF. CDR3 DNA: TGTGCCTGGGGAGGGAGGGCGTATAGCAATCAGCCCCAGCATTTT.

This chain uses TRBV9 with TRBJ2-2; D unclear. V was clipped by 0 bases and J by 5 bases, with 5 bases between them. This CDR3 is built from 13 residues. CDR1 is SGDLS and CDR2 is YYNGEE in the germline V gene. The CDR3 sequence is CASSVGVTGELFF. For the CDR3, the DNA is TGTGCCAGCAGCGTAGGAGTGACCGGGGAGCTGTTTTTT.

This sequence joins TRBV9 and TRBJ1-4; D not resolved. Germline V gene sequence: CDR1 SGDLS, CDR2 YYNGEE. V was cut by 0 bases and J by 0 bases, with 12 bases left in between. This CDR3 is built from 17 residues. CDR3 sequence reads: CASSVGATGTTNEKLFF. For the CDR3, the DNA is TGTGCCAGCAGCGTAGGGGCTACGGGAACAACTAATGAAAAACTGTTTTTT.

The chain joins TRBV2 to TRBJ2-3; 11 bases fit TRBD1. From germline, CDR1 is SNHLY and CDR2 FYNNEI. Trimming removed 6 bases from V and 3 bases from J; junction bases left unmatched: 5. CDR3 length: 15 residues. CDR3 loop: CASSPGTGGTDTQYF. The DNA of the CDR3 is TGTGCCAGCAGCCCCGGGACAGGGGGTACAGATACGCAGTATTTT.

The chain couples TRBV30 to TRBJ1-1; TRBD1 agrees at 7 bases. The V and J ends lost 3 bases and 5 bases, in that order; junction bases with no gene match: 6. CDR1 is GTSNPN, CDR2 SVGIG, per germline (reference sequence). The CDR3 runs 13 residues. The CDR3 spells CAWRTTGETEAFF. The CDR3 DNA reads TGTGCCTGGAGGACTACAGGGGAGACTGAAGCTTTCTTT.

The J gene is TRBJ1-4, the V gene TRBV6-5; 8 bases are shared with TRBD1. This CDR3 contains 14 residues. The trim removed 6 bases at V and 7 bases at J, leaving 7 bases unmatched. From germline, CDR1 is MNHEY and CDR2 SVGAGI. The CDR3 region has the DNA TGTGCCAGCAGCAGAGGGGACAGGAGTGAAAAACTGTTTTTT. Its translation: CASSRGDRSEKLFF.

This chain connects TRBV18 to TRBJ2-5; TRBD1 might be the D (6 bases). V shed 0 bases and J shed 0 bases, with 11 bases lying between them. The V gene's germline CDR1 is KGHSH and CDR2 LQKENI. This CDR3 is 16 amino acids long. The CDR3 loop is CASSPPAQGYQETQYF. The CDR3 bases are TGTGCCAGCTCACCACCGGCACAGGGCTACCAAGAGACCCAGTACTTC.

This clone was counted once. The chain uses TRBV4-3 and TRBJ1-2; 11 bases align to TRBD1. This CDR3 is 14 amino acids long. V gave up 3 bases and J gave up 5 bases; unmatched junction bases: 2. Per the germline V gene, CDR1 is LGHNA and CDR2 is YSLEER. The CDR3 bases are TGCGCCAGCAGCCAGGACAGGGGGCCATATGGCTACACCTTC. It codes for CASSQDRGPYGYTF.

V gene TRBV7-3 combines with J gene TRBJ2-2; D remains ambiguous. CDR3 length: 14 residues. Germline V CDR1 and CDR2: SGHTA, FQGTGA. Deletions cut 1 base from V and 6 bases from J, with 9 bases between. The DNA for the CDR3 is TGTGCCAGCAGCTTAAACGCTAGTCCCGGGGAGCTGTTTTTT. Its protein product is CASSLNASPGELFF.

This clone occurred once. J is TRBJ2-7 and V is TRBV18; 10 bases are a match to TRBD1. The CDR3 consists of 14 residues. Germline-derived CDR1 and CDR2 are KGHSH and LQKENI. V was clipped by 4 bases and J by 7 bases; unmatched bases: 7. The CDR3 region has the DNA TGTGCCAGCTCACTCAGACAGGGGGCTGAAGAGCAGTACTTC. Translation: CASSLRQGAEEQYF.

The count of this clone is one. V is TRBV9 and J is TRBJ2-5, with 11 bases fitting TRBD1. The CDR3 has 15 residues. Germline V gene lookup returns CDR1 SGDLS and CDR2 YYNGEE. The V and J ends lost 3 bases and 5 bases, in that order; junction bases with no gene match: 6. The CDR3 DNA reads TGTGCCAGCAGCGGACCGGGACAGGGGGTTGAGACCCAGTACTTC. Its protein product is CASSGPGQGVETQYF. The complete variable domain, with remaining parts taken from reference TRBV9 and TRBJ2-5, reads DSGVTQTPKHLITATGQRVTLRCSPRSGDLSVYWYQQSLDQGLQFLIQYYNGEERAKGNILERFSAQQFPDLHSELNLSSLELGDSALYFCASSGPGQGVETQYFGPGTRLLVL.

The chain is built from TRBV5-1 and TRBJ2-6, with D possibly TRBD1 on 5 matching bases. The CDR3 loop spans 16 amino acids. The germline V and J ends were trimmed by 4 bases and 2 bases, with 13 bases remaining between them. Germline V gives CDR1 SGHRS, CDR2 YFSETQ. CDR3 in amino acids: CASSTGHLAGANVLTF. CDR3 coding DNA: TGCGCCAGCAGCACCGGACACTTGGCTGGGGCCAACGTCCTGACTTTC.

The gene calls are TRBV6-2 or TRBV6-3 and TRBJ2-3; 8 positions match TRBD2. This CDR3 comprises 16 residues. The V gene end was trimmed by 5 bases and the J gene end by 0 bases; junction bases not matched to a gene: 7. The germline gives CDR1 MNHEY, CDR2 SVGEGT. CDR3 DNA: TGTGCCAGCAGTAAACCAGCGGGAGCCAGCACAGATACGCAGTATTTT. Its protein is CASSKPAGASTDTQYF.

This chain uses TRBV2 with TRBJ2-2, with 8 nucleotides matching TRBD1. Looked up from germline, CDR1 is SNHLY and CDR2 is FYNNEI. With 6 bases clipped from V and 1 base from J, the junction kept 1 base outside the gene matches. CDR3 length equals 14 residues. CDR3 protein: CASRGTGNTGELFF. The CDR3 DNA follows: TGTGCCAGCAGGGGGACAGGGAACACCGGGGAGCTGTTTTTT.

The CDR3 coding sequence is TGTGCCAGCAGCTCCTCGGGAGGCTCCTACGAGCAGTACTTC. It specifies CASSSSGGSYEQYF. The chain is built from TRBV5-4 and TRBJ2-7; TRBD2 aligns across 7 bases. The CDR3 has 14 residues. Germline V gene lookup returns CDR1 SGHNT and CDR2 YYREEE (reference sequence). The trim removed 3 bases at V and 0 bases at J, leaving 3 bases unmatched.

V gene TRBV7-6 combines with J gene TRBJ1-4; D not certain. The V and J ends lost 0 bases and 6 bases respectively, with 14 bases between them. Germline V gene data show CDR1 as SGHVS and CDR2 as FNYEAQ. The CDR3 extends over 16 amino acids. CDR3 amino acids: CASSLAIRSGYEKLFF. CDR3 bases: TGTGCCAGCAGCTTAGCAATCAGGTCTGGGTATGAAAAACTGTTTTTT.

CDR3: CASSGNLRAPGVLHF. As DNA, the CDR3 is TGTGCCAGCAGCGGAAACCTTCGAGCCCCCGGAGTGCTCCACTTT. The V call is TRBV9, the J call TRBJ1-6; D is undetermined. The CDR3 consists of 15 residues. The ends were cut back, 3 bases at V and 16 bases at J, with 23 bases in the middle. Per germline, CDR1 SGDLS and CDR2 YYNGEE.

V usage is TRBV6-5 and J usage is TRBJ1-2; D not certain. In germline, CDR1 is MNHEY, CDR2 SVGAGI. The CDR3 runs to 11 residues. The V and J ends lost 10 bases and 4 bases respectively, with 10 bases between them. The CDR3 bases are TGTGCCACGGAGGCGGGCTATGGCTACACCTTC. Its translation is CATEAGYGYTF.

V and J are TRBV4-3 and TRBJ1-1, with 7 bases that match TRBD1. The germline CDR1 and CDR2 sequences are LGHNA and YSLEER. This CDR3 has 14 residues. Losses at the gene ends were 3 bases for V and 5 bases for J; bases not matched to a gene: 6. CDR3 sequence: CASSHRTGDTEAFF. In nucleotides, the CDR3 is TGCGCCAGCAGCCACCGAACAGGGGATACTGAAGCTTTCTTT.

This clone was seen a handful of times. Different DNA sequences within this sample yield the same CDR3. The chain combines TRBV3-1 (or the pseudogene TRBV3-2) with TRBJ1-5; possible D gene TRBD1, 6 bases. This CDR3 region has 13 residues. The germline CDR1 and CDR2 sequences are LGHDT and YNNKEL (reference sequence). The ends were cut back, 1 base at V and 5 bases at J, with 6 bases in the middle. CDR3 residues: CASSQAGDQPQHF. The DNA for the CDR3 is TGTGCCAGCAGCCAAGCAGGGGATCAGCCCCAGCATTTT.

This clone was recorded a few times. The chain combines TRBV19 with TRBJ2-1; D is uncertain. Trimming pared 9 bases from V and 4 bases from J, leaving 10 bases between. In germline, CDR1 is LNHDA, CDR2 SQIVND (reference sequence). CDR3 length equals 12 residues. CDR3 amino acids: CASAFSYNEQFF. CDR3 DNA: TGTGCCAGCGCTTTCAGTTACAATGAGCAGTTCTTC.

This chain uses TRBV7-3 with TRBJ1-1; D is ambiguous. Trimming stripped 2 bases from V and 0 bases from J, with 13 bases between. Germline CDR1 is SGHTA and CDR2 is FQGTGA. This CDR3 is 16 amino acids long. The CDR3 nucleotides read TGTGCCAGCAGCTTACCCGACAAGGGAGTGAACACTGAAGCTTTCTTT. Its translation: CASSLPDKGVNTEAFF.

As concerns this clone: Other DNA sequences in this specimen translate into the identical CDR3. The chain has TRBV5-1 and TRBJ1-6; D not resolved. Germline CDR1 reads SGHRS; CDR2 reads YFSETQ. The CDR3 loop spans 13 amino acids. V lost 1 base to trimming and J lost 9 bases, with 8 bases between them. This chain's CDR3 is CASSLNSRSPLHF. The DNA of the CDR3 is TGCGCCAGCAGCTTGAACAGCCGTTCACCCCTCCACTTT.

This clone occurred a few times. The V gene is TRBV7-9, the J gene TRBJ1-6, with 7 bases lining up with TRBD1. Germline CDR1 SEHNR, CDR2 FQNEAQ (reference sequence). The CDR3 spans 16 residues. V was pared by 1 base and J by 5 bases, with 5 bases of the junction left unmatched. In DNA, the CDR3 is TGTGCCAGCAGCTTAGGATCAGGGGGTAATAATTCACCCCTCCACTTT. Translated: CASSLGSGGNNSPLHF.

This clone was seen a handful of times. CDR3 DNA: TGTGCCAGCAGTGCTCCCGGCGGATCATCCACTGAAGCTTTCTTT. Protein product: CASSAPGGSSTEAFF. V gene TRBV28 combines with J gene TRBJ1-1; D gene uncertain. The germline V gene has CDR1 MDHEN and CDR2 SYDVKM. The V end lost 5 bases, the J end lost 4 bases, and 17 bases lay between the germline ends. This CDR3 comprises 15 residues.

This clone showed up just a few times. The V gene is TRBV27, the J gene TRBJ1-5, with 8 bases fitting TRBD1. The length of the CDR3 is 14 residues. Germline V gene sequence: CDR1 MNHEY, CDR2 SMNVEV (reference sequence). The trim removed 10 bases at V and 5 bases at J, leaving 10 bases unmatched. CDR3 sequence: CATSGQGGDQPQHF. The DNA for the CDR3 is TGTGCCACATCAGGACAGGGTGGTGATCAGCCCCAGCATTTT.

The table lists this clone with a count of one. The rearrangement uses TRBV3-1 (or the pseudogene TRBV3-2) and TRBJ2-1, with TRBD2 matching over 8 bases. Germline lookup yields CDR1 LGHDT and CDR2 YNNKEL (reference sequence). Trimming cost V 6 bases and J 4 bases; bases outside gene matches: 5. The CDR3 runs to 14 residues. The CDR3 loop reads CASSPLAGYNEQFF. In DNA, the CDR3 is TGTGCCAGCAGTCCTCTAGCGGGTTACAATGAGCAGTTCTTC.

The chain recombines TRBV19 with TRBJ2-1, with 8 nucleotides matching TRBD2. Germline V gene lookup returns CDR1 LNHDA and CDR2 SQIVND (reference sequence). With V trimmed by 6 bases and J by 5 bases, 15 bases remained unmatched. There are 17 residues in the CDR3. The CDR3: CASSDRLGAGGDNEQFF. The CDR3 DNA is TGTGCCAGTAGCGATCGACTTGGTGCGGGGGGCGACAATGAGCAGTTCTTC. Supplemented by reference TRBV19 and TRBJ2-1, the full variable domain reads DGGITQSPKYLFRKEGQNVTLSCEQNLNHDAMYWYRQDPGQGLRLIYYSQIVNDFQKGDIAEGYSVSREKKESFPLTVTSAQKNPTAFYLCASSDRLGAGGDNEQFFGPGTRLTVL.

The chain recombines TRBV27 with TRBJ1-1, with D perhaps matching TRBD1 (6 bases). Germline V lookup: CDR1 MNHEY, CDR2 SMNVEV (reference sequence). The CDR3 extends over 13 amino acids. V was shortened by 6 bases and J by 11 bases, with 19 bases between the two germline ends. The CDR3 loop is CASRPPGQGIAFF. DNA of the CDR3: TGTGCCAGCAGACCTCCGGGACAAGGGATTGCTTTCTTT.

This chain links TRBV23-1 with TRBJ2-7; D perhaps matches TRBD2 (6 bases). TRBV23-1 is filed as an ORF, its function uncertain. The CDR3 is 14 residues long. Trimming took off 9 bases at V and 4 bases at J, with 19 bases between the two ends. The CDR3: CASFPSIRGYEQYF. The CDR3 coding sequence is TGCGCCAGTTTTCCTAGCATCCGGGGGTACGAGCAGTACTTC.